One and the same sample provided the 30 T cell receptor beta chains below, sequenced in a study of blood T cell repertoires in COVID-19. TCRdb's table, derived via immunoSEQ multiplex PCR, lists solely in-frame clones and lacks some. The sample holds 150,000 to 200,000 clones, roughly four fifths seen once. What was sequenced was peripheral blood. Receptor source: a human donor in a cohort sampled during active COVID-19.

The V gene is TRBV4-3, the J gene TRBJ2-7, with no clear D. The CDR3 loop spans 14 amino acids. Germline lookup yields CDR1 LGHNA and CDR2 YSLEER. V lost 0 bases and J lost 2, with 8 bases in between. The DNA of the CDR3 is TGCGCCAGCAGCCAAGAGGCTAGGACCTACGAGCAGTACTTC. It translates to CASSQEARTYEQYF.

The rearrangement uses TRBV28 and TRBJ1-2, with 7 bases matching TRBD1. The CDR3 is made up of 16 amino acids. With V trimmed by 5 bases and J by 3 bases, 12 bases remained unmatched. Per germline, CDR1 MDHEN and CDR2 SYDVKM. The CDR3 loop reads CASSQVSVGGYYGYTF. The CDR3 DNA reads as TGTGCCAGCAGTCAGGTCTCGGTAGGGGGCTACTATGGCTACACCTTC.

The V call is TRBV5-6, the J call TRBJ2-2; 8 bases align to TRBD1. Per germline, CDR1 SGHDT and CDR2 YYEEEE. CDR3 length: 14 residues. V dropped 3 bases and J dropped 7; count of bases not matched to a gene: 5. The chain's CDR3 is CASSWGQDGGELFF. For the CDR3, the DNA is TGTGCCAGCAGCTGGGGACAGGACGGCGGGGAGCTGTTTTTT.

This clone was seen only once. J is TRBJ2-7 and V is TRBV7-9, with a weak D call TRBD1 (6 bases). The germline CDR1 and CDR2 sequences are SEHNR and FQNEAQ (reference sequence). With 1 base removed from V and 2 bases from J, the gap between germline ends came to 12 bases. The CDR3 is 15 amino acids. This chain's CDR3 is CASSLVSQGPYEQYF. CDR3 DNA: TGTGCCAGCAGCTTAGTTAGCCAGGGGCCCTACGAGCAGTACTTC.

The gene calls are TRBV7-3 and TRBJ2-5; tentatively, D is TRBD1 (6 bases). With 4 bases removed from V and 7 bases from J, the gap between germline ends came to 10 bases. CDR3 length: 12 amino acids. From germline, CDR1 is SGHTA and CDR2 FQGTGA. The CDR3 region has the DNA TGTGCCAGCAGCTCCATAGGGGGGACCCAGTACTTC. Amino acids: CASSSIGGTQYF.

The chain has TRBV7-9 and TRBJ2-7, with D perhaps matching TRBD1 (6 bases). The germline V gene has CDR1 SEHNR and CDR2 FQNEAQ (reference sequence). V lost 8 bases and J lost 2, with 13 bases in between. The CDR3 covers 13 residues. The CDR3 loop is CASAGTLAYEQYF. Written as DNA, the CDR3 is TGTGCCAGCGCCGGGACATTGGCCTACGAGCAGTACTTC.

This chain uses TRBV6-1 with TRBJ2-5, with 11 nucleotides matching TRBD1. The germline CDR1 and CDR2 sequences are MNHNS and SASEGT. The CDR3 covers 15 residues. J gave up 7 bases and V 4 bases, and 8 bases lay outside the gene matches. CDR3 residues: CASSVAGTGGRTQYF. The CDR3 DNA sequence: TGTGCCAGCAGTGTAGCCGGGACAGGGGGGCGGACCCAGTACTTC.

About this clone: One end of the junction fails to match germline, which may point to a read error. Written as DNA, the CDR3 is TGTGCCAGCAGTTCCCCTCGGGGTGCCCTTAACTATGGCCACACCTTC. This codes for CASSSPRGALNYGHTF. The chain links TRBV28 to TRBJ1-2; D gene ambiguous. The CDR3 runs to 16 residues. Germline CDR1 MDHEN, CDR2 SYDVKM.

The CDR3 DNA is TGTGCCAGCAGTTCCCCACAGGGGCGGACTGAAGCTTTCTTT. Encoded protein: CASSSPQGRTEAFF. This rearrangement joins TRBV6-6 to TRBJ1-1; TRBD1 aligns across 7 bases. After removal of 4 bases from V and 5 bases from J, the junction contained 7 bases not matched to a gene. The CDR3 contains 14 residues. CDR1 is MNHNY, CDR2 SVGAGI, per germline (reference sequence).

The chain employs TRBV9 and TRBJ2-7; 11 positions agree with TRBD2. After removal of 5 bases from V and 4 bases from J, the junction contained 11 bases not matched to a gene. The V gene's germline CDR1 is SGDLS and CDR2 YYNGEE. The CDR3 contains 16 residues. The CDR3 DNA follows: TGTGCCAGCAGAAAACCGGGACTAGCGGAGAAATACGAGCAGTACTTC. Its protein product is CASRKPGLAEKYEQYF.

Of note for this clone: The same CDR3 also results from other DNA sequences found in this sample. The chain employs TRBV5-1 and TRBJ1-2, with 9 bases identical to TRBD1. CDR3 length: 13 amino acids. CDR1 and CDR2 from the germline V gene are SGHRS and YFSETQ. The J segment lost 5 bases and the V segment lost 4 bases, leaving 3 bases of the junction unmatched. The CDR3 reads CASSLDRGYGYTF. The CDR3 nucleotides read TGCGCCAGCAGCCTAGACAGGGGGTATGGCTACACCTTC.

V gene TRBV9 combines with J gene TRBJ2-1, with 14 bases lining up with TRBD2. Trimming at V came to 0 bases and at J to 7 bases, leaving 3 bases not matched to a gene. The CDR3 is 16 amino acids. The germline gives CDR1 SGDLS, CDR2 YYNGEE. The CDR3 is CASSVGGTSGSNEQFF. In DNA, the CDR3 is TGTGCCAGCAGCGTAGGCGGGACTAGCGGGAGTAATGAGCAGTTCTTC.

The chain is built from TRBV10-3 and TRBJ1-3; D unclear. Germline CDR1 and CDR2: ENHRY and SYGVKD. The CDR3 is 15 amino acids. Trimming took 2 bases from V and 0 from J, leaving 8 bases between them. CDR3 residues: CAISESSSSGNTIYF. The CDR3 DNA follows: TGTGCCATCAGTGAGAGTAGTTCCTCTGGAAACACCATATATTTT.

Note on this clone: The identical CDR3 is also encoded by other nucleotide sequences in the sample. The chain recombines TRBV6-5 with TRBJ2-7, with a weak D call TRBD1 (5 bases). CDR1 MNHEY and CDR2 SVGAGI come from the germline V gene. The CDR3 runs to 14 residues. V lost 0 bases, J lost 1 base, and 7 bases lay in between. The CDR3 protein is CASSYSTASYEQYF. CDR3 DNA: TGTGCCAGCAGTTACTCGACAGCGTCCTACGAGCAGTACTTC.

The chain combines TRBV10-3 with TRBJ1-1; no clear D gene. V was trimmed by 10 bases and J by 1 base, leaving 16 bases between them. The CDR3 has 14 residues. The germline V gene encodes CDR1 ENHRY and CDR2 SYGVKD. CDR3 sequence: CASSGGHPNTEAFF. Here the CDR3 DNA reads TGTGCCAGCTCTGGAGGCCATCCGAACACTGAAGCTTTCTTT.

This clone was seen more than once but under ten times. At one boundary the junction diverges from the germline segment, which might be a read error. The V gene is TRBV7-7, the J gene TRBJ1-5; tentatively, D is TRBD1 (6 bases). This CDR3 region has 12 residues. Per the germline V gene, CDR1 is SSHAT and CDR2 is FNYEAQ (reference sequence). For the CDR3, the DNA is TGTGCTAGCAGCCCAGGGGTAGGGGCCCAGCATTTT. Protein: CASSPGVGAQHF.

The V and J genes are TRBV2 and TRBJ2-5; 10 bases align to TRBD2. Germline assignment: CDR1 SNHLY and CDR2 FYNNEI. V lost 8 bases to trimming and J lost 5 bases; unmatched junction nucleotides: 14. The CDR3 length is 16 residues. CDR3 sequence: CASGPAGGFFGETQYF. The CDR3 region has the DNA TGTGCCAGCGGTCCAGCGGGGGGGTTTTTTGGGGAGACCCAGTACTTC.

Only one count was recorded for this clone. The CDR3: CASSTTSGANTGELFF. CDR3 nucleotide sequence: TGTGCCAGCAGTACCACTAGCGGGGCGAACACCGGGGAGCTGTTTTTT. The V gene is TRBV2, the J gene TRBJ2-2, with 10 bases matching TRBD2. J lost 0 bases, V lost 5 bases, and 3 bases had no gene match. The CDR3 has 16 amino acids. CDR1 is SNHLY and CDR2 is FYNNEI in the germline V gene.

This chain connects TRBV28 to TRBJ1-2, with 7 bases identical to TRBD1. The germline V gene encodes CDR1 MDHEN and CDR2 SYDVKM. The CDR3 consists of 13 residues. V gave up 3 bases and J gave up 5 bases; unmatched junction bases: 3. The CDR3 sequence is CASSLNRGYGYTF. Written as DNA, the CDR3 is TGTGCCAGCAGTTTGAACAGGGGATATGGCTACACCTTC.

The chain links TRBV29-1 to TRBJ2-7, with TRBD1 identical over 8 bases. With 2 bases clipped from V and 6 bases from J, the junction kept 6 bases outside the gene matches. Germline V CDR1 and CDR2: SQVTM, ANQGSEA. The CDR3 is 13 amino acids. CDR3 bases: TGCAGCGTTGAAAGGCAGGGGGCGCCCGAGCAGTACTTC. This codes for CSVERQGAPEQYF.

The chain carries TRBV6-1 and TRBJ1-1; TRBD1 is a possible D gene (5 bases). Trimming took 3 bases from V and 4 from J, leaving 15 bases between them. Germline CDR1 is MNHNS and CDR2 is SASEGT. This CDR3 spans 15 amino acids. The CDR3 region is CASSESGDGATEAFF. CDR3 sequence (DNA): TGTGCCAGCAGTGAGAGTGGGGATGGGGCCACTGAAGCTTTCTTT.

This clone has a handful of counts. J is TRBJ1-3 and V is TRBV7-8, with 10 nucleotides matching TRBD1. Germline CDR1 reads SGHVS; CDR2 reads FQNEAQ. This CDR3 is built from 15 residues. The junction had 6 bases not matched to a gene; V was cut back by 5 bases and J by 5 bases. The CDR3 reads CASSPGDRGRNTIYF. CDR3 in DNA: TGTGCCAGCAGCCCCGGGGACAGGGGCCGAAACACCATATATTTT.

This chain joins TRBV6-5 and TRBJ1-1; 8 bases are shared with TRBD1. V shed 11 bases and J 3 bases; nucleotides not matched to a gene: 5. The V gene's germline CDR1 is MNHEY and CDR2 SVGAGI. The CDR3 is 12 residues long. CDR3 region: CAVRDRYTEAFF. The CDR3 DNA sequence: TGTGCCGTCAGGGACAGGTACACTGAAGCTTTCTTT.

This chain connects TRBV6-2 or TRBV6-3 to TRBJ2-1, with a weak D call TRBD2 (5 bases). The CDR3 length is 12 residues. Germline lookup yields CDR1 MNHEY and CDR2 SVGEGT. V was trimmed by 6 bases and J by 9 bases, leaving 12 bases between them. The CDR3 spells CASSPSFGEQFF. In DNA form, the CDR3 reads TGTGCCAGCAGCCCTAGCTTCGGTGAGCAGTTCTTC.

The chain combines TRBV5-4 with TRBJ2-7, with D perhaps TRBD2 (5 bases). The germline V and J ends were trimmed by 0 bases and 2 bases, with 18 bases remaining between them. The germline gives CDR1 SGHNT, CDR2 YYREEE (reference sequence). CDR3 length: 17 amino acids. CDR3 sequence (DNA): TGTGCCAGCAGCTTGGCCGTGAGAGGTACGAGGGCCTACGAGCAGTACTTC. This gives the protein CASSLAVRGTRAYEQYF. The full variable domain, rest sourced from reference TRBV5-4 and TRBJ2-7, is ETGVTQSPTHLIKTRGQQVTLRCSSQSGHNTVSWYQQALGQGPQFIFQYYREEENGRGNFPPRFSGLQFPNYSSELNVNALELDDSALYLCASSLAVRGTRAYEQYFGPGTRLTVT.

There are a few counts of this clone. For the CDR3, the DNA is TGTGCCAGTAGTCGGATGGCAGGGGCCACCGGGGAGCTGTTTTTT. It translates to CASSRMAGATGELFF. The chain combines TRBV19 with TRBJ2-2; weak D call: TRBD1 (6 bases). The CDR3 length is 15 residues. Germline assignment: CDR1 LNHDA and CDR2 SQIVND (reference sequence). Trimming took 5 bases from V and 4 from J, leaving 14 bases between them.

Note on this clone: An end of the junction differs from the germline gene, which may be a read error. This CDR3 reads CASSPAGSGTAGTQYF. The CDR3 region has the DNA TGTGCTAGCAGCCCCGCAGGGAGCGGGACCGCGGGGACCCAGTACTTC. The V gene is TRBV7-7, the J gene TRBJ2-5, with 7 bases fitting TRBD2. The CDR3 runs to 16 residues. Germline V gene sequence: CDR1 SSHAT, CDR2 FNYEAQ (reference sequence).

The chain couples TRBV6-2 or TRBV6-3 to TRBJ2-5, with 10 bases aligning to TRBD1. Looked up from germline, CDR1 is MNHEY and CDR2 is SVGEGT. V shed 4 bases and J 7 bases; nucleotides not matched to a gene: 9. The CDR3 is 15 residues long. CDR3 DNA sequence: TGTGCCAGCAGTTGGGACGACAGGGGGCTGGGGACCCAGTACTTC. Its protein product is CASSWDDRGLGTQYF.

This rearrangement joins TRBV20-1 to TRBJ1-2; 7 bases line up with TRBD1. The CDR3 has 11 residues. V was clipped by 4 bases and J by 8 bases; unmatched bases: 4. Germline V gene data show CDR1 as DFQATT and CDR2 as SNEGSKA (reference sequence). The CDR3 here is CSAIQGYGYTF. The CDR3 DNA reads TGCAGTGCTATACAGGGGTACGGCTACACCTTC.

This clone was recorded only once. V and J are TRBV5-4 and TRBJ2-5; D uncertain. V lost 4 bases to trimming and J lost 0 bases, with 7 bases between them. CDR3 length equals 13 residues. Germline CDR1 reads SGHNT; CDR2 reads YYREEE (reference sequence). The DNA of the CDR3 is TGTGCCAGCAGCCCCGAGTACCAAGAGACCCAGTACTTC. This sequence encodes CASSPEYQETQYF.